One and the same sample provided the 22 T cell receptor beta chains below, sequenced in a study of shared clonotypes between healthy human individuals. TCRdb's table, derived via immunoSEQ multiplex PCR, lists solely in-frame clones and lacks some. This sample has about 1 million clones, with about 75% found just once. Sequencing was done on a sample of memory CD4+ T cells sorted from blood. The subset was: CD45RA-negative fraction. The source is a man between 18 and 35 years old in good health.

The chain recombines TRBV5-4 with TRBJ1-2; D unresolved. CDR3 size: 14 residues. The V end lost 1 base, the J end lost 2 bases, and 9 bases lay between the germline ends. CDR1 is SGHNT, CDR2 YYREEE, per germline (reference sequence). The CDR3 spells CASSLTRSNYGYTF. Here the CDR3 DNA reads TGTGCCAGCAGCTTGACCCGTTCCAACTATGGCTACACCTTC.

The gene calls are TRBV14 and TRBJ1-5; 12 nucleotides match TRBD1. This CDR3 contains 19 residues. Germline CDR1 reads SGHDN; CDR2 reads FVKESK. V trimming: 3 bases; J trimming: 5 bases; junction bases outside the gene matches: 14. The CDR3 coding sequence is TGTGCCAGCAGCCATAAACTACCTCCGGGACAGGGGGCGCATCAGCCCCAGCATTTT. This codes for CASSHKLPPGQGAHQPQHF.

This clone was seen once. The rearrangement uses TRBV5-5 and TRBJ1-6, with 9 bases aligning to TRBD1. Germline V CDR1 and CDR2: SGHKS, YYEKEE (reference sequence). The CDR3 spans 14 residues. The junction had 1 base not matched to a gene; V was cut back by 0 bases and J by 9 bases. The CDR3 protein is CASSLGTGVSPLHF. The CDR3 DNA follows: TGTGCCAGCAGCTTGGGGACAGGGGTTTCACCCCTCCACTTT. Complete variable domain (other parts from reference TRBV5-5 and TRBJ1-6): DAGVTQSPTHLIKTRGQQVTLRCSPISGHKSVSWYQQVLGQGPQFIFQYYEKEERGRGNFPDRFSARQFPNYSSELNVNALLLGDSALYLCASSLGTGVSPLHFGNGTRLTVT.

Worth noting for this clone: Sequence at one end of the junction differs from germline and may be a read error. The chain joins TRBV18 to TRBJ2-2; TRBD1 is a possible D gene (6 bases). Looked up from germline, CDR1 is KGHSH and CDR2 is LQKENI. CDR3 size: 14 residues. CDR3 bases: TGTGTCAGCTCACCCCAGGGGACCGCCGGGGAGCTGTTTTTT. It specifies CVSSPQGTAGELFF.

Note on this clone: A much larger clone sits a single nucleotide away, making a read error possible. The chain combines TRBV7-2 with TRBJ2-2; D is uncertain. There are 13 residues in the CDR3. CDR1 SGHTA and CDR2 FQGNSA come from the germline V gene. Deletions cut 6 bases from V and 0 bases from J, with 5 bases between. CDR3 loop: CASRRANTGELFF. CDR3 DNA sequence: TGTGCCAGCAGACGGGCGAACACCGGGGAGCTGTTTTTT.

This chain links TRBV5-1 with TRBJ2-7, with TRBD1 identical over 8 bases. Germline V gene lookup returns CDR1 SGHRS and CDR2 YFSETQ. V was pared by 0 bases and J by 2 bases, with 4 bases of the junction left unmatched. This CDR3 region has 15 residues. The CDR3 DNA reads TGCGCCAGCAGCTTGGCCGGGACAGGACCCTACGAGCAGTACTTC. This codes for CASSLAGTGPYEQYF.

J is TRBJ1-2 and V is TRBV13; tentatively, D is TRBD1 (5 bases). This CDR3 is built from 14 residues. Trimming took 6 bases from V and 2 from J, leaving 13 bases between them. Germline values: CDR1 PRHDT, CDR2 FYEKMQ (reference sequence). The CDR3 coding sequence is TGTGCCAGCAGTCTCCGGAACAGGAACTATGGCTACACCTTC. This translates into CASSLRNRNYGYTF.

The V and J genes are TRBV27 and TRBJ1-1, with D maybe TRBD1 (5 bases). The CDR3 runs 13 residues. The ends were cut back, 3 bases at V and 11 bases at J, with 16 bases in the middle. Germline CDR1 and CDR2: MNHEY and SMNVEV (reference sequence). DNA for the CDR3: TGTGCCAGCAGTTTTCGGTTCAGGGAGAACGCTTTCTTT. Translated: CASSFRFRENAFF.

This clone was detected only once. The gene calls are TRBV7-2 and TRBJ2-5, with D perhaps matching TRBD1 (6 bases). Per germline, CDR1 SGHTA and CDR2 FQGNSA. The CDR3 runs to 14 residues. V was shortened by 6 bases and J by 5 bases, with 16 bases between the two germline ends. Here the CDR3 reads CASRLTGTQETQYF. Here the CDR3 DNA reads TGTGCCAGCAGACTCACCGGGACACAGGAGACCCAGTACTTC. Combining the CDR3 with reference TRBV7-2 and TRBJ2-5 gives the whole variable domain GAGVSQSPSNKVTEKGKDVELRCDPISGHTALYWYRQSLGQGLEFLIYFQGNSAPDKSGLPSDRFSAERTGGSVSTLTIQRTQQEDSAVYLCASRLTGTQETQYFGPGTRLLVL.

The chain combines TRBV9 with TRBJ2-7, with D possibly being TRBD1 (6 bases). Trimming removed 0 bases from V and 3 bases from J, with 13 bases in between. Germline loops: CDR1 SGDLS, CDR2 YYNGEE. The CDR3 has 15 amino acids. CDR3 nucleotide sequence: TGTGCCAGCAGCGTAGGGACAGAACACTTCTACGAGCAGTACTTC. Encoded protein: CASSVGTEHFYEQYF.

Ten or more counts support this clone. The rearrangement uses TRBV10-3 and TRBJ1-2; 10 bases align to TRBD1. Germline trimming cut 8 bases from V and 6 bases from J; bases unmatched to any gene: 9. The germline CDR1 and CDR2 sequences are ENHRY and SYGVKD. The CDR3 loop spans 14 amino acids. The CDR3 nucleotides read TGTGCCATCGGTTACGGGACAGGGGATCATGGCTACACCTTC. Translating gives CAIGYGTGDHGYTF.

This clone was picked up one time. This rearrangement joins TRBV11-2 to TRBJ1-2; a weak D match, TRBD1 (5 bases). V was cut by 6 bases and J by 8 bases, with 22 bases left in between. The germline CDR1 and CDR2 sequences are SGHAT and FQNNGV. The CDR3 length is 15 residues. In nucleotides, the CDR3 is TGTGCCAGCAGTCCTGGCTTCCAACAGGTGGGGGGCTACACCTTC. Amino acids: CASSPGFQQVGGYTF. Supplemented by reference TRBV11-2 and TRBJ1-2, the full variable domain reads EAGVAQSPRYKIIEKRQSVAFWCNPISGHATLYWYQQILGQGPKLLIQFQNNGVVDDSQLPKDRFSAERLKGVDSTLKIQPAKLEDSAVYLCASSPGFQQVGGYTFGSGTRLTVV.

The V call is TRBV6-1, the J call TRBJ2-7; 9 bases agree with TRBD1. The CDR3 sequence is 14 residues long. The germline V gene has CDR1 MNHNS and CDR2 SASEGT. After removal of 7 bases from V and 5 bases from J, the junction contained 9 bases not matched to a gene. The CDR3 DNA reads as TGTGCCAGCATCCCGGGACAGGGTACCAACGAGCAGTACTTC. Translating it yields CASIPGQGTNEQYF.

J is TRBJ2-7 and V is TRBV6-5, with D possibly matching TRBD2 (6 bases). Germline V gene sequence: CDR1 MNHEY, CDR2 SVGAGI. The CDR3 loop spans 15 amino acids. Trimming left V 0 bases short and J 2 bases short, with 11 bases between. Written as DNA, the CDR3 is TGTGCCAGCAGTTACTCGGGACTGATCACCTACGAGCAGTACTTC. Translation gives CASSYSGLITYEQYF.

In DNA, the CDR3 is TGTGCCTGGAGTACCTCCCTCACAGTAGATGGCTACACCTTC. As protein: CAWSTSLTVDGYTF. This rearrangement joins TRBV30 to TRBJ1-2; unclear D gene. V was clipped by 2 bases and J by 6 bases, with 16 bases between them. The V gene's germline CDR1 is GTSNPN and CDR2 SVGIG (reference sequence). This CDR3 region has 14 residues.

This clone has only a few counts. This sequence joins TRBV4-1 and TRBJ2-1; 9 bases are shared with TRBD2. V gave up 1 base and J gave up 5 bases; unmatched junction bases: 6. Germline-derived CDR1 and CDR2 are MGHRA and YSYEKL. The CDR3 runs 16 residues. CDR3 region: CASSQGGTSTHNEQFF. For the CDR3, the DNA is TGCGCCAGCAGCCAAGGGGGGACTAGCACTCACAATGAGCAGTTCTTC.

The J gene is TRBJ1-6, the V gene TRBV5-1; 7 bases map to TRBD1. This CDR3 comprises 15 residues. The V and J ends lost 5 bases and 7 bases, in that order; junction bases with no gene match: 9. CDR1 is SGHRS and CDR2 is YFSETQ in the germline V gene. Written as DNA, the CDR3 is TGCGCCAGCAGGGATACACAGGGGACCAATTCACCCCTCCACTTT. This gives the protein CASRDTQGTNSPLHF.

This chain connects TRBV27 to TRBJ2-5, with a weak D call TRBD1 (6 bases). The germline CDR1 and CDR2 sequences are MNHEY and SMNVEV (reference sequence). The CDR3 covers 13 residues. The V end lost 7 bases, the J end lost 5 bases, and 14 bases lay between the germline ends. Here the CDR3 reads CASTKQGSETQYF. CDR3 bases: TGTGCCAGCACCAAACAGGGCTCGGAGACCCAGTACTTC.

The chain combines TRBV7-2 with TRBJ2-6; TRBD1 matches at 7 bases. Germline loops: CDR1 SGHTA, CDR2 FQGNSA. CDR3 length: 18 amino acids. Trimming removed 4 bases from V and 0 bases from J; junction bases left unmatched: 9. CDR3 in DNA: TGTGCCAGCAGCTCCTCATGGACAGGCTTCTCTGGGGCCAACGTCCTGACTTTC. Residues: CASSSSWTGFSGANVLTF.

V gene TRBV5-4 combines with J gene TRBJ2-2; no reliable D call. This CDR3 comprises 13 residues. CDR1 and CDR2 from the germline V gene are SGHNT and YYREEE (reference sequence). With 0 bases removed from V and 7 bases from J, the gap between germline ends came to 7 bases. The CDR3 region is CASSLGSNGELFF. Written as DNA, the CDR3 is TGTGCCAGCAGCTTGGGGTCTAACGGGGAGCTGTTTTTT.

The chain carries TRBV9 and TRBJ2-3; possibly TRBD1 for D (6 bases). Deletions cut 3 bases from V and 1 base from J, with 15 bases between. Germline-derived CDR1 and CDR2 are SGDLS and YYNGEE. CDR3 length equals 16 residues. The CDR3: CASSGGGPLGTDTQYF. In DNA, the CDR3 is TGTGCCAGCAGCGGAGGGGGACCTCTAGGCACAGATACGCAGTATTTT.

In this sample, this clone turned up a few times. The chain has TRBV7-9 and TRBJ2-1; the D gene could be TRBD1 or TRBD2 (5 bases each). The CDR3 has 16 amino acids. Trimming took 5 bases from V and 10 from J, leaving 24 bases between them. Looked up from germline, CDR1 is SEHNR and CDR2 is FQNEAQ (reference sequence). In DNA form, the CDR3 reads TGTGCCAGCAGCGATATGTTACGGGACGGTGGGCGAGAGCAGTTCTTC. Amino acid sequence: CASSDMLRDGGREQFF.